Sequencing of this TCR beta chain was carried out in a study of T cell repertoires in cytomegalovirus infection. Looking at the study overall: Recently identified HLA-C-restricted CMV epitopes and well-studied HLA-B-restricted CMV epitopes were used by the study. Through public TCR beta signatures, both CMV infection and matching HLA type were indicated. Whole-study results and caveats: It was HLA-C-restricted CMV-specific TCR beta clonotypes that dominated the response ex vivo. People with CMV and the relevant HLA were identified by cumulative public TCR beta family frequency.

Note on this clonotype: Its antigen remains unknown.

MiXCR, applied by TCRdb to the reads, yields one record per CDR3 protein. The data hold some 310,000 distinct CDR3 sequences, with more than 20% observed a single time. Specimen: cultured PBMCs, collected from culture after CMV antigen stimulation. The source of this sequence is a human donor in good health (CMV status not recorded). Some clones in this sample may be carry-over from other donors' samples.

For the CDR3, the DNA is TGTGCCAGCAAAACTGGGGTGTTAGGCTACACCTTC. Translation gives CASKTGVLGYTF. This sequence joins TRBV6-5 and TRBJ1-2; D gene ambiguous. V lost 7 bases to trimming and J lost 8 bases, with 14 bases between them. Germline loops: CDR1 MNHEY, CDR2 SVGAGI. The CDR3 runs 12 residues.